The 26 T cell receptor beta chains presented below share a single source sample, sequenced in a study of T cells after yellow fever vaccination. TCRdb ran MiXCR on the 5' RACE reads and lists one entry per CDR3 protein. This sample has 400,000 or so distinct CDR3 sequences, with more than 5.5% found just once. The sequencing used PBMCs, collected 5 days after the yellow fever booster vaccination. The source of these receptors is a man aged 30-40 years who received the YFV17D yellow fever vaccine.

This chain connects TRBV20-1 to TRBJ2-6; tentatively, D is TRBD1 (5 bases). Per germline, CDR1 DFQATT and CDR2 SNEGSKA (reference sequence). With 5 bases removed from V and 2 bases from J, the gap between germline ends came to 13 bases. CDR3 size: 15 residues. Here the CDR3 DNA reads TGCAGTGCTCGTCAGGGAAAACCTGGGGCCAACGTCCTGACTTTC. Translation gives CSARQGKPGANVLTF.

A word on this clonotype: One end of the junction does not line up with germline, which may come from a read error. This chain links TRBV7-2 with TRBJ2-1; no reliable D call. The germline CDR1 and CDR2 sequences are SGHTA and FQGNSA. There are 15 residues in the CDR3. This chain's CDR3 is CASSLALGSYYEQFF. CDR3 nucleotide sequence: TGTGCCAGCAGCTTAGCCCTAGGCTCCTACTATGAGCAGTTCTTC.

This clonotype was found many times. The rearrangement links TRBV7-8 to TRBJ2-7; perhaps TRBD1 as D (6 bases). Germline V gives CDR1 SGHVS, CDR2 FQNEAQ. V lost 5 bases, J lost 0 bases, and 17 bases lay in between. The CDR3 length is 16 residues. The CDR3 DNA follows: TGTGCCAGCAGCCCCCGTCGGGGACAAAGCTCCTACGAGCAGTACTTC. Translating it yields CASSPRRGQSSYEQYF.

This rearrangement joins TRBV2 to TRBJ2-7; 10 bases match TRBD2. V was clipped by 4 bases and J by 3 bases; unmatched bases: 15. This CDR3 contains 18 residues. Germline V gene sequence: CDR1 SNHLY, CDR2 FYNNEI. CDR3 protein: CASSVGPGTSVLRYEQYF. The DNA for the CDR3 is TGTGCCAGCAGTGTTGGCCCCGGGACTAGCGTCCTACGCTACGAGCAGTACTTC.

This clonotype was observed many times. V is TRBV12-3 or TRBV12-4 and J is TRBJ2-2; the D gene is possibly TRBD1 (7 bases). V lost 6 bases and J lost 2, with 13 bases in between. The CDR3 is 15 amino acids. The CDR3 here is CASRRGTVNTGELFF. In nucleotides, the CDR3 is TGTGCCAGCAGACGCGGGACAGTCAACACCGGGGAGCTGTTTTTT.

This clonotype occurred a few times. The chain has TRBV3-1 and TRBJ2-1; TRBD2 matches at 11 bases. The CDR3 runs 15 residues. From germline, CDR1 is LGHDT and CDR2 YNNKEL (reference sequence). V was pared by 3 bases and J by 3 bases, with 1 base of the junction left unmatched. Here the CDR3 reads CASSHGTSGYNEQFF. The CDR3 DNA reads TGTGCCAGCAGCCACGGGACTAGCGGCTACAATGAGCAGTTCTTC.

The rearrangement joins TRBV7-2 to TRBJ2-5; TRBD1 is a possible D gene (6 bases). The V and J ends lost 5 bases and 0 bases respectively, with 10 bases between them. The CDR3 has 14 residues. Germline lookup yields CDR1 SGHTA and CDR2 FQGNSA. CDR3 region: CASSRRGHQETQYF. CDR3 in DNA: TGTGCCAGCAGCCGCAGGGGCCACCAAGAGACCCAGTACTTC.

This chain connects TRBV16 to TRBJ2-1; no reliable D call. CDR3 length: 11 residues. CDR1 is KGHSY and CDR2 is FQNENV in the germline V gene. Trimming took off 5 bases at V and 6 bases at J, with 5 bases between the two ends. CDR3 bases: TGTGCCAGCAGCAATGGCAATGAGCAGTTCTTC. Translated: CASSNGNEQFF.

This clonotype was observed many times. The V gene is TRBV24-1, the J gene TRBJ2-1, with 9 bases matching TRBD2. The V gene end was trimmed by 3 bases and the J gene end by 0 bases; junction bases not matched to a gene: 2. Germline CDR1 reads KGHDR; CDR2 reads SFDVKD. The CDR3 totals 16 residues. This chain's CDR3 is CATSDGLASSYNEQFF. The DNA for the CDR3 is TGTGCCACCAGTGATGGACTAGCGAGCTCCTACAATGAGCAGTTCTTC.

The chain combines TRBV12-3 or TRBV12-4 with TRBJ2-7; 11 bases agree with TRBD2. The length of the CDR3 is 15 residues. With 6 bases clipped from V and 4 bases from J, the junction kept 8 bases outside the gene matches. CDR3 protein: CASRKLAGDMYEQYF. The DNA for the CDR3 is TGTGCCAGCAGGAAACTAGCGGGAGATATGTACGAGCAGTACTTC.

This clonotype turned up a few times. CDR3 amino acids: CASSLAWGSNTGELFF. As DNA, the CDR3 is TGTGCCAGCAGCTTAGCGTGGGGGTCGAACACCGGGGAGCTGTTTTTT. This sequence joins TRBV7-9 and TRBJ2-2, with D perhaps assigned TRBD1 or TRBD2 (5 bases each). This CDR3 comprises 16 residues. Trimming pared 0 bases from V and 0 bases from J, leaving 8 bases between. Germline CDR1 is SEHNR and CDR2 is FQNEAQ (reference sequence). The full variable domain, rest sourced from reference TRBV7-9 and TRBJ2-2, is DTGVSQNPRHKITKRGQNVTFRCDPISEHNRLYWYRQTLGQGPEFLTYFQNEAQLEKSRLLSDRFSAERPKGSFSTLEIQRTEQGDSAMYLCASSLAWGSNTGELFFGEGSRLTVL.

This clonotype turned up a few times. The DNA of the CDR3 is TGCAGTGCTAGAGACGAACTAGCGGGGGGAAGAGATACGCAGTATTTT. The encoded protein is CSARDELAGGRDTQYF. V and J are TRBV20-1 and TRBJ2-3; 12 bases match TRBD2. Trimming removed 0 bases from V and 5 bases from J; junction bases left unmatched: 6. This CDR3 has 16 residues. CDR1 DFQATT and CDR2 SNEGSKA come from the germline V gene (reference sequence).

This clonotype was seen many times. The chain joins TRBV12-3 or TRBV12-4 to TRBJ2-3, with D possibly matching TRBD1 (6 bases). The CDR3 spans 14 residues. V shed 5 bases and J shed 1 base, with 10 bases lying between them. CDR3 protein: CASSRGQRTDTQYF. In nucleotides, the CDR3 is TGTGCCAGCAGTCGAGGACAGCGCACAGATACGCAGTATTTT.

This clonotype showed up many times. The chain uses TRBV19 and TRBJ2-7, with D tentatively TRBD2 (6 bases). The germline V gene encodes CDR1 LNHDA and CDR2 SQIVND (reference sequence). V lost 3 bases, J lost 3 bases, and 18 bases lay in between. The CDR3 runs 16 residues. DNA of the CDR3: TGTGCCAGTAGTATCACGGGGGAGACAAGACTCTACGAGCAGTACTTC. Translation: CASSITGETRLYEQYF.

This clonotype showed up many times. The chain joins TRBV29-1 to TRBJ2-1, with TRBD2 as a possible D gene (5 bases). The V end lost 6 bases, the J end lost 8 bases, and 17 bases lay between the germline ends. The CDR3 length is 13 residues. Germline V lookup: CDR1 SQVTM, CDR2 ANQGSEA. CDR3 DNA: TGCAGCGTCGAGGAGGATTCTCGGGATGAGCAGTTCTTC. It yields the protein CSVEEDSRDEQFF.

At least ten counts were recorded for this clonotype. The rearrangement links TRBV28 to TRBJ2-2; TRBD1 aligns across 8 bases. V trimming: 7 bases; J trimming: 1 base; junction bases outside the gene matches: 5. Germline assignment: CDR1 MDHEN and CDR2 SYDVKM. The CDR3 extends over 15 amino acids. In nucleotides, the CDR3 is TGTGCCAGCACTCCGGGACAGGAGAACACCGGGGAGCTGTTTTTT. Protein product: CASTPGQENTGELFF.

The table lists this clonotype with a few counts. This rearrangement joins TRBV7-9 to TRBJ2-1; 15 bases agree with TRBD2. V was clipped by 4 bases and J by 6 bases; unmatched bases: 7. The germline V gene has CDR1 SEHNR and CDR2 FQNEAQ (reference sequence). CDR3 size: 17 residues. Here the CDR3 DNA reads TGTGCCAGCAGCTCCCAGTTGGGACTAGCGGGAGGCAATGAGCAGTTCTTC. Translation: CASSSQLGLAGGNEQFF. The entire variable domain, with the rest obtained from reference TRBV7-9 and TRBJ2-1, is as follows: DTGVSQNPRHKITKRGQNVTFRCDPISEHNRLYWYRQTLGQGPEFLTYFQNEAQLEKSRLLSDRFSAERPKGSFSTLEIQRTEQGDSAMYLCASSSQLGLAGGNEQFFGPGTRLTVL.

This clonotype was detected only a few times. This chain uses TRBV29-1 with TRBJ2-5; D possibly corresponds to TRBD1 (5 bases). The V and J ends lost 4 bases and 2 bases respectively, with 8 bases between them. The germline gives CDR1 SQVTM, CDR2 ANQGSEA. This CDR3 region has 12 residues. Written as DNA, the CDR3 is TGCAGCGTTGGGGGCTTACAAGAGACCCAGTACTTC. Amino acid sequence: CSVGGLQETQYF.

This clonotype was seen many times. The V gene is TRBV12-3 or TRBV12-4, the J gene TRBJ2-7; D is perhaps TRBD2 (5 bases). Deletions cut 3 bases from V and 5 bases from J, with 8 bases between. The CDR3 consists of 12 residues. The DNA for the CDR3 is TGTGCCAGCAGTTTCGGGAAAGACGAGCAGTACTTC. This codes for CASSFGKDEQYF.

V is TRBV5-1 and J is TRBJ2-3, with a possible D match to TRBD2 (6 bases). Trimming pared 8 bases from V and 6 bases from J, leaving 16 bases between. Germline-derived CDR1 and CDR2 are SGHRS and YFSETQ. CDR3 length equals 13 residues. CDR3 coding DNA: TGCGCCAGTGGTGACTACGGAGGGGATACGCAGTATTTT. Its protein is CASGDYGGDTQYF.

This clonotype was seen a few times. Since a much larger clone is just one base distant, this may be a read error. This chain links TRBV5-1 with TRBJ2-1; no firm D call. The germline CDR1 and CDR2 sequences are SGHRS and YFSETQ. Trimming pared 0 bases from V and 5 bases from J, leaving 6 bases between. The CDR3 contains 13 residues. The CDR3 DNA is TGCGCCAGCAGCTTGGCCTCGAACAATGAGCAGTTCTTC. Protein product: CASSLASNNEQFF.

This clonotype was counted a few times. The V call is TRBV7-9, the J call TRBJ1-1; the D gene is possibly TRBD1 (5 bases). V lost 4 bases and J lost 1, with 13 bases in between. Germline V gives CDR1 SEHNR, CDR2 FQNEAQ (reference sequence). CDR3 length: 15 residues. The CDR3 loop reads CASSSRDLPNTEAFF. CDR3 DNA: TGTGCCAGCAGCTCACGGGACTTGCCGAACACTGAAGCTTTCTTT.

The table lists this clonotype with many counts. As DNA, the CDR3 is TGTGCCATCAGTGGACTAACAGGGAACACTGAAGCTTTCTTT. This translates into CAISGLTGNTEAFF. The V gene is TRBV10-3, the J gene TRBJ1-1, with D perhaps matching TRBD1 (5 bases). The CDR3 totals 14 residues. Germline CDR1 and CDR2: ENHRY and SYGVKD. Trimming left V 4 bases short and J 1 base short, with 10 bases between.

This clonotype was seen a few times. V is TRBV5-6 and J is TRBJ2-7; 12 bases line up with TRBD2. J lost 3 bases, V lost 4 bases, and 5 bases had no gene match. CDR1 and CDR2 from the germline V gene are SGHDT and YYEEEE. The CDR3 is 15 amino acids. CDR3 region: CASSGVTSGGYEQYF. The DNA for the CDR3 is TGTGCCAGCAGCGGAGTGACTAGCGGGGGCTACGAGCAGTACTTC. Combining the CDR3 with reference TRBV5-6 and TRBJ2-7 gives the whole variable domain DAGVTQSPTHLIKTRGQQVTLRCSPKSGHDTVSWYQQALGQGPQFIFQYYEEEERQRGNFPDRFSGHQFPNYSSELNVNALLLGDSALYLCASSGVTSGGYEQYFGPGTRLTVT.

This clonotype has only a few counts. CDR3 residues: CASSLTGGTTDTQYF. CDR3 nucleotide sequence: TGTGCCAGCAGTTTAACGGGAGGGACCACAGATACGCAGTATTTT. This chain uses TRBV27 with TRBJ2-3, with 8 bases lining up with TRBD2. Germline CDR1 reads MNHEY; CDR2 reads SMNVEV (reference sequence). CDR3 length: 15 residues. Losses at the gene ends were 2 bases for V and 2 bases for J; bases not matched to a gene: 3.

Many counts were recorded for this clonotype. One end of the junction fails to match germline, which may point to a read error. This chain uses TRBV12-3 or TRBV12-4 with TRBJ2-7; 11 bases line up with TRBD1. This CDR3 comprises 13 residues. The CDR3 protein is CASSHRDRGVRSF. Here the CDR3 DNA reads TGTGCCAGCAGTCATCGGGACAGGGGGGTCCGGAGTTTC.